This TCR beta chain was documented in a study of blood T cell repertoires in COVID-19. Study-level information: COVID-19 samples, acute and convalescent, were from the United States, Italy and Spain. The analysed material was cDNA or gDNA that came from T cells, B-cell-depleted T cells, or PBMCs.

In the study's own analysis: Amplification of reference gene primers provided the estimated nucleated cell counts. TCRdb's table, derived via immunoSEQ multiplex PCR, lists solely in-frame clones and lacks some. V and J calls and clone size are those listed in that table; D and trimming were worked out from the DNA. Of 300,000 to 400,000 clones listed, about 93% are singletons. J lost 9 bases, V lost 1 base, and 1 base had no gene match. Germline V gene sequence: CDR1 SGHTA, CDR2 FQGNSA. The CDR3 loop spans 13 amino acids. The specimen was peripheral blood. This TCR came from a woman aged 18-29 years who had recovered from COVID-19. The rearrangement links TRBV7-2 to TRBJ2-1; 9 positions agree with TRBD2. The chain's CDR3 is CASSLVTSGEQFF. CDR3 DNA sequence: TGTGCCAGCAGCTTAGTGACTAGCGGTGAGCAGTTCTTC.